The next 22 T cell receptor beta chains were all read from a single sample in a study of shared clonotypes between healthy human individuals (dated by TCRdb to 2020 to 2022). Receptors were amplified or captured by the immunoSEQ multiplex PCR assay. As stored in TCRdb, this immuneACCESS dataset retains in-frame rearrangements with V and J assigned. A fraction of the clones does not appear; measured against another copy, unresolved V genes explain less than half of the discrepancy, and the remainder lacks a known reason. The sample includes approximately 810,000 clones, with approximately 92% observed a single time. The top ten hold around 24% of the sample. For the CD8 naive samples, CD45RO-negative cells were positively selected for CCR7, yielding a CD45RA+CCR7+ population from which TemRA cells were excluded. Sequenced sample: naive CD8+ T cells sorted from blood. Read against the paper, the sample's cell subset or site label means: CD45RA+CCR7+. These receptors all stem from a man aged 25 to 40 in good health.

The V gene is TRBV2, the J gene TRBJ2-7; 10 nucleotides align to TRBD2. Germline V gives CDR1 SNHLY, CDR2 FYNNEI. This CDR3 has 15 amino acids. The trim removed 5 bases at V and 3 bases at J, leaving 7 bases unmatched. Here the CDR3 reads CASSRLAGLDYEQYF. CDR3 coding DNA: TGTGCCAGCAGTCGACTAGCGGGCCTTGACTACGAGCAGTACTTC.

This chain joins TRBV10-2 and TRBJ2-7; 11 bases agree with TRBD2. Trimming removed 3 bases from V and 4 bases from J; junction bases left unmatched: 11. The CDR3 spans 17 residues. The germline V gene encodes CDR1 WSHSY and CDR2 SAAADI. The CDR3 DNA follows: TGCGCCAGCAGTGACGAGGGTCCGGGACTAGCGGTTTACGAGCAGTACTTC. Translation gives CASSDEGPGLAVYEQYF.

Points on this clone: Different DNA sequences within this sample yield the same CDR3. J is TRBJ2-7 and V is TRBV7-6, with D perhaps matching TRBD1 or TRBD2 (5 bases each). The V end lost 1 base, the J end lost 2 bases, and 6 bases lay between the germline ends. This CDR3 spans 13 amino acids. The germline V gene encodes CDR1 SGHVS and CDR2 FNYEAQ. CDR3 nucleotides: TGTGCCAGCAGCTTAGGGGGGACCTACGAGCAGTACTTC. Translating it yields CASSLGGTYEQYF. The full variable domain, rest sourced from reference TRBV7-6 and TRBJ2-7, is GAGVSQSPRYKVTKRGQDVALRCDPISGHVSLYWYRQALGQGPEFLTYFNYEAQQDKSGLPNDRFSAERPEGSISTLTIQRTEQRDSAMYRCASSLGGTYEQYFGPGTRLTVT.

This chain joins TRBV7-2 and TRBJ2-2; D ambiguous. Germline values: CDR1 SGHTA, CDR2 FQGNSA. V was cut by 5 bases and J by 4 bases, with 20 bases left in between. CDR3 length equals 17 residues. CDR3 residues: CASSPSPPGEPTGELFF. In DNA, the CDR3 is TGTGCCAGCAGCCCCTCCCCCCCTGGGGAACCCACCGGGGAGCTGTTTTTT.

The chain links TRBV9 to TRBJ1-4; D might be TRBD1 (5 bases). Trimming shortened V by 3 bases and J by 3 bases, and 9 bases separated the two germline ends. The CDR3 has 14 amino acids. Germline loops: CDR1 SGDLS, CDR2 YYNGEE. As DNA, the CDR3 is TGTGCCAGCAGCGCAGGCAGGGCTAATGAAAAACTGTTTTTT. Translated, it gives CASSAGRANEKLFF.

V is TRBV10-3 and J is TRBJ2-7, with 12 bases identical to TRBD1. Germline CDR1 and CDR2: ENHRY and SYGVKD. Trimming at V came to 2 bases and at J to 3 bases, leaving 20 bases not matched to a gene. The CDR3 extends over 21 amino acids. CDR3 coding DNA: TGTGCCATCAGTGAGCCGACTTTGGGGGGACAGGGGGCGAAAAGCCTCTACGAGCAGTACTTC. Translated, it gives CAISEPTLGGQGAKSLYEQYF.

The chain combines TRBV5-5 with TRBJ2-7, with D maybe TRBD2 (5 bases). The length of the CDR3 is 13 residues. Looked up from germline, CDR1 is SGHKS and CDR2 is YYEKEE (reference sequence). V lost 4 bases and J lost 2, with 10 bases in between. CDR3 bases: TGTGCCAGCAGCCCGGGATTGACCTACGAGCAGTACTTC. Encoded protein: CASSPGLTYEQYF.

The chain recombines TRBV4-1 with TRBJ2-1, with TRBD2 identical over 14 bases. CDR3 length: 18 residues. The germline gives CDR1 MGHRA, CDR2 YSYEKL. Trimming removed 0 bases from V and 9 bases from J; junction bases left unmatched: 10. DNA for the CDR3: TGCGCCAGCAGCCAAGATTTAATGGGACTAGCGGGAGTGGGTGAGCAGTTCTTC. Its protein is CASSQDLMGLAGVGEQFF.

V and J are TRBV7-2 and TRBJ1-3, with D possibly matching TRBD1 (5 bases). CDR1 SGHTA and CDR2 FQGNSA come from the germline V gene. The length of the CDR3 is 16 residues. With 5 bases removed from V and 0 bases from J, the gap between germline ends came to 14 bases. CDR3 nucleotide sequence: TGTGCCAGCAGCCGATATGGGACCCTCTCTGGAAACACCATATATTTT. It encodes CASSRYGTLSGNTIYF.

The chain carries TRBV5-5 and TRBJ1-5; D not certain. CDR1 SGHKS and CDR2 YYEKEE come from the germline V gene (reference sequence). The CDR3 has 17 residues. Trimming left V 7 bases short and J 5 bases short, with 25 bases between. The DNA for the CDR3 is TGTGCCAGCTGCGAGGGAGCTCGGCTCCCTGTCCATCAGCCCCAGCATTTT. Its protein product is CASCEGARLPVHQPQHF.

CDR3 bases: TGTGCCAGCAGTTACACGGTGAACACTGAAGCTTTCTTT. Its translation: CASSYTVNTEAFF. The chain couples TRBV7-2 to TRBJ1-1; the D is unclear. Germline V gene lookup returns CDR1 SGHTA and CDR2 FQGNSA. CDR3 length: 13 residues. Trimming removed 6 bases from V and 0 bases from J, with 8 bases in between.

The CDR3, as DNA: TGTGCCAGCAGCTTAGCGGCCCAGGGGGCGAACTACGAGCAGTACTTC. Translation: CASSLAAQGANYEQYF. The V gene is TRBV7-6, the J gene TRBJ2-7; 8 bases are a match to TRBD1. The CDR3 consists of 16 residues. CDR1 SGHVS and CDR2 FNYEAQ come from the germline V gene. V gave up 0 bases and J gave up 3 bases; unmatched junction bases: 7.

The count of this clone is one. This rearrangement joins TRBV6-5 to TRBJ2-5; no clear D. Germline V gene lookup returns CDR1 MNHEY and CDR2 SVGAGI. V shed 0 bases and J shed 5 bases, with 10 bases lying between them. There are 14 residues in the CDR3. CDR3 DNA: TGTGCCAGCAGTTACTCCGTAGGGTGGGAGACCCAGTACTTC. It yields the protein CASSYSVGWETQYF.

The chain employs TRBV4-1 and TRBJ2-7; the match to TRBD1 covers 9 bases. V was clipped by 4 bases and J by 2 bases; unmatched bases: 3. Germline loops: CDR1 MGHRA, CDR2 YSYEKL. The CDR3 sequence is 14 residues long. CDR3: CASSLRQGAYEQYF. As DNA, the CDR3 is TGCGCCAGCAGCCTCAGACAGGGGGCCTACGAGCAGTACTTC.

V and J are TRBV27 and TRBJ2-1, with 9 bases lining up with TRBD2. Germline V gene sequence: CDR1 MNHEY, CDR2 SMNVEV (reference sequence). V trimming: 6 bases; J trimming: 3 bases; junction bases outside the gene matches: 6. CDR3 length: 15 amino acids. The CDR3: CASSVAGAGYNEQFF. The DNA of the CDR3 is TGTGCCAGCAGCGTAGCGGGAGCCGGCTACAATGAGCAGTTCTTC.

The count of this clone is one. The chain carries TRBV7-9 and TRBJ2-1; 9 nucleotides line up with TRBD1. The CDR3 is made up of 15 amino acids. Germline V gives CDR1 SEHNR, CDR2 FQNEAQ (reference sequence). The V segment lost 6 bases and the J segment 2 bases; nucleotides outside the gene matches: 5. The CDR3 loop is CASSWGQGTYNEQFF. The CDR3 nucleotides read TGTGCCAGCAGTTGGGGACAGGGCACCTACAATGAGCAGTTCTTC.

The chain has TRBV28 and TRBJ2-4; D is ambiguous. The germline gives CDR1 MDHEN, CDR2 SYDVKM. V was pared by 3 bases and J by 0 bases, with 15 bases between. The CDR3 is 17 residues long. DNA for the CDR3: TGTGCCAGCAGTTTCCGGCAGCTAGATTTAGCCAAAAACATTCAGTACTTC. This translates into CASSFRQLDLAKNIQYF.

The V gene is TRBV5-5, the J gene TRBJ1-1; TRBD1 might be the D (5 bases). Germline loops: CDR1 SGHKS, CDR2 YYEKEE (reference sequence). The CDR3 is 13 amino acids. With 0 bases removed from V and 7 bases from J, the gap between germline ends came to 10 bases. Written as DNA, the CDR3 is TGTGCCAGCAGCTTGGGACAGAGAAATGAAGCTTTCTTT. It yields the protein CASSLGQRNEAFF.

The chain is built from TRBV7-6 and TRBJ1-2, with D hard to call. Germline V CDR1 and CDR2: SGHVS, FNYEAQ. This CDR3 comprises 12 residues. Trimming took 6 bases from V and 3 from J, leaving 8 bases between them. This chain's CDR3 is CASSPGDYGYTF. DNA for the CDR3: TGTGCCAGCAGTCCCGGGGACTATGGCTACACCTTC.

The rearrangement uses TRBV19 and TRBJ2-5, with TRBD2 matching 13 bases. Trimming cost V 5 bases and J 5 bases; bases outside gene matches: 8. Germline lookup yields CDR1 LNHDA and CDR2 SQIVND (reference sequence). This CDR3 is 16 amino acids long. CDR3: CASSPTSGRSWETQYF. DNA of the CDR3: TGTGCCAGTAGTCCGACTAGCGGGAGGTCCTGGGAGACCCAGTACTTC.

The rearrangement joins TRBV11-2 to TRBJ2-3, with 7 bases aligning to TRBD2. The CDR3 has 16 amino acids. After removal of 5 bases from V and 4 bases from J, the junction contained 12 bases not matched to a gene. From germline, CDR1 is SGHAT and CDR2 FQNNGV. CDR3 region: CASSPFFGLVSDTQYF. The CDR3 region has the DNA TGTGCCAGCAGCCCTTTTTTCGGACTAGTGTCAGATACGCAGTATTTT.

The rearrangement links TRBV9 to TRBJ1-1, with a weak D call TRBD1 (5 bases). With 3 bases removed from V and 3 bases from J, the gap between germline ends came to 24 bases. Germline lookup yields CDR1 SGDLS and CDR2 YYNGEE. The CDR3 runs 18 residues. The CDR3 DNA reads as TGTGCCAGCAGCGGAGGGACGGTCGATATCTGGGGGGACACTGAAGCTTTCTTT. It specifies CASSGGTVDIWGDTEAFF.